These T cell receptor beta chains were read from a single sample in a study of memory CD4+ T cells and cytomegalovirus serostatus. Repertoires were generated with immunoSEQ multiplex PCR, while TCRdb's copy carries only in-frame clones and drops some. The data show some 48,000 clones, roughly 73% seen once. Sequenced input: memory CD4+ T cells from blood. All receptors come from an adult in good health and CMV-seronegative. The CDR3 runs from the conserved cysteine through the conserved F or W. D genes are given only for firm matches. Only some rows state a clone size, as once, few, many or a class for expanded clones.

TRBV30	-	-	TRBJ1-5	TGTGCCTGGAGTGACGGGAGCTCTTTTAATCAGCCCCAGCATTTT	CAWSDGSSFNQPQHF
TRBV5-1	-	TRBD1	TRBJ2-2	TGCGCCAGCAGCCCGACAACAGGGGGCTACACCGGGGAGCTGTTTTTT	CASSPTTGGYTGELFF
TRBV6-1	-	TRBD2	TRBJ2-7	TGTGCCAGCAGACTAGCGAGAGCCTACGAGCAGTACTTC	CASRLARAYEQYF
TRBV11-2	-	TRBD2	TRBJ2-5	TGTGCCACCCGGGGGGGCGGGAAGACCCAGTACTTC	CATRGGGKTQYF
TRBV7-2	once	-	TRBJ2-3	TGTGCCAGCAGCCTCGGGGACCCCACAGATACGCAGTATTTT	CASSLGDPTDTQYF
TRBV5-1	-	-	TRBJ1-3	TGCGCCAGCAGCTTGGGGGCTACTGGAAACACCATATATTTT	CASSLGATGNTIYF
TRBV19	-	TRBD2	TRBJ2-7	TGTGCCAGTAGTATCGGGCTGGCGGGGGGCAATACCTACGAGCAGTACTTC	CASSIGLAGGNTYEQYF
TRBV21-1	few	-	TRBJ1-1	TGTGCCAGCAGCCTCCAGGGGAGGGTGAACACTGAAGCTTTCTTT	CASSLQGRVNTEAFF
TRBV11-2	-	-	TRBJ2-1	TGTGCCAGCAGCCCCCGGGGGACGAGGGGCTCCTACAATGAGCAGTTCTTC	CASSPRGTRGSYNEQFF
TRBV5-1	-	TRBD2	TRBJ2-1	TGCGCCAGCAGCCCGACTAGCGGGAGCTCCTACAATGAGCAGTTCTTC	CASSPTSGSSYNEQFF
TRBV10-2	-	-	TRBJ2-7	TGCGCCAGCAGTGACACACTTTCCGAGCAGTACTTC	CASSDTLSEQYF
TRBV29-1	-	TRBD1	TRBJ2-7	TGCAGCGTTGAAGATCGTTGGGACAGCACCTACGAGCAGTACTTC	CSVEDRWDSTYEQYF
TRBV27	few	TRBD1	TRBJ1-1	TGTGCCAGCAGCCCTAGGGGGCGGACTGAAGCTTTCTTT	CASSPRGRTEAFF
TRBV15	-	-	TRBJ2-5	TGTGCCACCAGCAGGGGGTTGACTGAGACCCAGTACTTC	CATSRGLTETQYF
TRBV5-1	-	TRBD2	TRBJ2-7	TGCGCCAGCAGCGGGACTAGCGGGGTCTACGAGCAGTACTTC	CASSGTSGVYEQYF
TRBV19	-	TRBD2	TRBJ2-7	TGTGCCAGTAGTATTGGTGCGGGAGAAGGAACATACGAGCAGTACTTC	CASSIGAGEGTYEQYF
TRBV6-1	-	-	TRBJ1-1	TGTGCCAGCATCGGACATATGAACACTGAAGCTTTCTTT	CASIGHMNTEAFF
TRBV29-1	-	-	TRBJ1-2	TGCAGCGTTGAAAACCAGGGACGCTATGGCTACACCTTC	CSVENQGRYGYTF
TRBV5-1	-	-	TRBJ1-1	TGCGCCAGCACCTTGATGACAGGGAACACTGAAGCTTTCTTT	CASTLMTGNTEAFF
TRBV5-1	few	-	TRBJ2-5	TGCGCCAGCAACCCTACCCCGACACCGGAGGGGACCCAGTACTTC	CASNPTPTPEGTQYF
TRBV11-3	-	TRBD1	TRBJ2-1	TGTGCCAGCAGCTTAGGACAGGGGGCGCAAGATGAGCAGTTCTTC	CASSLGQGAQDEQFF
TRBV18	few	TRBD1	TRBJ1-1	TGTGCCAGCTCACCGGGACAGAGGAACACTGAAGCTTTCTTT	CASSPGQRNTEAFF
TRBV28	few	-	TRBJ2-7	TGTGCCAGCAGTCTCATTTCGGGTTTAGAGCAGTACTTC	CASSLISGLEQYF
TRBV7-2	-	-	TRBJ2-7	TGTGCCAGCAGCCCCGGAGGAACGCAGTCGTCCTACGAGCAGTACTTC	CASSPGGTQSSYEQYF
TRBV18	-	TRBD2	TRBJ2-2	TGTGCCAGCTCACCATTTACTAGCGGGAGTCGTTACACCGGGGAGCTGTTTTTT	CASSPFTSGSRYTGELFF
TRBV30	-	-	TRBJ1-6	TGTGCCCTTTCTCTCGGGGGCGCAAGTTCACCCCTCCACTTT	CALSLGGASSPLHF
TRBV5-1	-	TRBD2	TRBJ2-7	TGCGCCAGCAGCTTCCCCCTAGCGGGACGGGGCGAGCAGTACTTC	CASSFPLAGRGEQYF
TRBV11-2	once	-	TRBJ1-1	TGTGCCAGCAGCTTAACGAGCACTGAAGCTTTCTTT	CASSLTSTEAFF
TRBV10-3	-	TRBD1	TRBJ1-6	TGTGCCATCAGTGATGGAGACAGGGGCAATTCACCCCTCCACTTT	CAISDGDRGNSPLHF
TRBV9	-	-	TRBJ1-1	TGTGCCAGCAGCCCCCGAGGAGACCAAGGGATGAACACTGAAGCTTTCTTT	CASSPRGDQGMNTEAFF
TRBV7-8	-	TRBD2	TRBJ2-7	TGTGCCACAGCAGTTCACCCCACGGGGGGGAGGAACGAGCAGTACTTC	CATAVHPTGGRNEQYF
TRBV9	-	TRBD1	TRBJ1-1	TGTGCCAGCAGCGCAGGAACAACAGGGGGCGAAGCTTTCTTT	CASSAGTTGGEAFF
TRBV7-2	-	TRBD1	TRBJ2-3	TGTGCCAGCAGCTTAGTCGGACAGGGTGCAGATACGCAGTATTTT	CASSLVGQGADTQYF
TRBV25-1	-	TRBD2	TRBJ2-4	TGTGCCAGCAGTACCAGCCGGGGGGGAAACATTCAGTACTTC	CASSTSRGGNIQYF
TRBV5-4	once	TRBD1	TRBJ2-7	TGTGCCAGCAGGCTCCAAGGTGGACAGGGGGCGAGTAGCTACGAGCAGTACTTC	CASRLQGGQGASSYEQYF
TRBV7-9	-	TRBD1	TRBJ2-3	TGTGCCAGCAGCTTATCGGGACAGACAGATACGCAGTATTTT	CASSLSGQTDTQYF
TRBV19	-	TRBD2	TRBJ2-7	TGTGCCAGTAGTGGACTAGCGGCTTACGAGCAGTACTTC	CASSGLAAYEQYF
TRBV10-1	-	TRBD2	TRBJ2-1	TGCGCCAGCCGGAGGATTCGAGGCGGCGGGGGTGTTAGCTCCTACAATGAGCAGTTCTTC	CASRRIRGGGGVSSYNEQFF
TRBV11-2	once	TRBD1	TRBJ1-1	TGTGCCAGCAGCTTCCGGACAGGGGGCGGATCTGAAGCTTTCTTT	CASSFRTGGGSEAFF
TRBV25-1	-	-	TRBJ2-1	TGTGCCAGCAGTAGTAGTAATGAGCAGTTCTTC	CASSSSNEQFF
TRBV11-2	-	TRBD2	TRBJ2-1	TGTGCCAGCCGCAGAGCGGGACGCTTCGTCAACAATGAGCAGTTCTTC	CASRRAGRFVNNEQFF
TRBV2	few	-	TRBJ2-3	TGTGCCAGCACCCACAGGGCTAGATCGGATACGCAGTATTTT	CASTHRARSDTQYF
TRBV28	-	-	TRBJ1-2	TGTGCCAGCAGCATTCTCGGCTACACCTTC	CASSILGYTF
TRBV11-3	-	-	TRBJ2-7	TGTGCCAGCAGCTTAGAGGATCGGGATGGCTACGAGCAGTACTTC	CASSLEDRDGYEQYF
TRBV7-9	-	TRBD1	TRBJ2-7	TGTGCCAGCAGCTTTGGGGTGAACAGGGGCCCCTACGAGCAGTACTTC	CASSFGVNRGPYEQYF
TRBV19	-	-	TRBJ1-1	TGTGCCAGTAAAGGGCAGGGGAAGAACACTGAAGCTTTCTTT	CASKGQGKNTEAFF
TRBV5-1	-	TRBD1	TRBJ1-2	TGCGCCAGCAGCCGGGACAGTAACTATGGCTACACCTTC	CASSRDSNYGYTF
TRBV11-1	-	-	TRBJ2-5	TGTGCCAGCAGCTTGCCAAATGCGGATACCCAGTACTTC	CASSLPNADTQYF